This record looks at one T cell receptor (beta chain) sequence and its context. Its antigen is currently unknown. Without exception, participants with HIV were treated in the United States. Before DNA extraction, about 0.95-10 million cryopreserved PBMC were held in the samples. This entry belongs to a study of long-term antiretroviral therapy in people with HIV. Overall study findings and caveats: Versus controls, repertoires in people with HIV had narrower CDR3 length ranges.

Trimming took 6 bases from V and 0 from J; bases not matched to a gene: 7. This CDR3 spans 15 amino acids. Per germline, CDR1 MNHEY and CDR2 SVGAGI. The immunoSEQ assay was v3.0, run at survey level. Sequencing aimed to cover about 40,000-55,000 T-cell genomes per sample. Produced via immunoSEQ multiplex PCR; TCRdb's table is partial and in-frame only. Here the sample spans approximately 11,000 clones, around 85% being singletons. The J gene is TRBJ1-2, the V gene TRBV6-5; 7 bases fit TRBD1. This receptor was identified in a man aged 35 to 55 with HIV. Sequenced here: unsorted PBMCs, sampled 1.8 years after starting antiretroviral therapy. CDR3 sequence (DNA): TGTGCCAGCAGACCTAGACAGGGAGCTAACTATGGCTACACCTTC. Translating gives CASRPRQGANYGYTF.